A single sample gave rise to the 11 T cell receptor beta chains below, sequenced in a study of blood T cell repertoires in COVID-19. Generated by immunoSEQ multiplex PCR, the TCRdb table keeps only in-frame clones and is missing some. The profile covers just over 90,000 clones, with 70% to 85% appearing a single time and approximately 6.8% taken by the ten largest. Input material: peripheral blood. The receptors come from a man between 65 and 79 years old with acute or convalescent COVID-19.

The rearrangement joins TRBV7-9 to TRBJ2-5, with 8 bases matching TRBD1. The ends lost 0 bases at V and 5 bases at J; junction bases unmatched: 8. Germline CDR1 and CDR2: SEHNR and FQNEAQ (reference sequence). The CDR3 is made up of 16 amino acids. For the CDR3, the DNA is TGTGCCAGCAGCTTAGCGGAGGGACAGGCTTTCGAGACCCAGTACTTC. This codes for CASSLAEGQAFETQYF.

The J gene is TRBJ1-1, the V gene TRBV2; tentatively, D is TRBD1 (5 bases). Germline values: CDR1 SNHLY, CDR2 FYNNEI. The CDR3 covers 13 residues. The ends were cut back, 6 bases at V and 8 bases at J, with 16 bases in the middle. The CDR3 loop reads CASSPTAGLEAFF. The CDR3 region has the DNA TGTGCCAGCAGCCCCACCGCAGGGTTGGAAGCTTTCTTT.

The CDR3 protein is CASSPNPSDSLGDGYTF. CDR3 DNA: TGTGCCAGCAGCCCAAACCCCTCTGACAGTTTAGGGGATGGCTACACCTTC. The J gene is TRBJ1-2, the V gene TRBV28; D possibly corresponds to TRBD1 (5 bases). The CDR3 spans 17 residues. Germline-derived CDR1 and CDR2 are MDHEN and SYDVKM. V was pared by 6 bases and J by 6 bases, with 26 bases between.

This chain joins TRBV15 and TRBJ2-2, with TRBD2 as a possible D gene (6 bases). The CDR3 sequence is 14 residues long. Germline V CDR1 and CDR2: LNHNV, YYDKDF (reference sequence). Trimming pared 0 bases from V and 7 bases from J, leaving 9 bases between. The CDR3 bases are TGTGCCACCAGCAGAGAGGGGGGTGACGGGGAGCTGTTTTTT. Residues: CATSREGGDGELFF.

This chain uses TRBV30 with TRBJ1-5; D remains ambiguous. Germline assignment: CDR1 GTSNPN and CDR2 SVGIG (reference sequence). The CDR3 is 16 amino acids. Trimming shortened V by 2 bases and J by 0 bases, and 14 bases separated the two germline ends. The CDR3 coding sequence is TGTGCCTGGAGTAGACAAAGACACCTTAGCAATCAGCCCCAGCATTTT. This translates into CAWSRQRHLSNQPQHF.

A few counts support this clone. This rearrangement joins TRBV4-2 to TRBJ1-1, with 7 bases matching TRBD1. Germline V CDR1 and CDR2: LGHNA, YNFKEQ. J was trimmed by 9 bases and V by 2 bases; bases with no gene match: 9. The CDR3 extends over 14 amino acids. In DNA form, the CDR3 reads TGTGCCAGCAGCCAACCCCTAGGGGGCCGACAAGCTTTCTTT. It codes for CASSQPLGGRQAFF.

V is TRBV7-9 and J is TRBJ2-7; D is possibly TRBD1 (5 bases). The CDR3 length is 14 residues. Trimming removed 1 base at V and 9 bases at J, with 16 bases between. Germline CDR1 and CDR2: SEHNR and FQNEAQ (reference sequence). The CDR3 nucleotides read TGTGCCAGCAGCTTAGGCCCCCAGGGTGGGGTGCAGTACGTC. Protein product: CASSLGPQGGVQYV.

V and J are TRBV11-2 and TRBJ2-3; 9 nucleotides agree with TRBD2. This CDR3 region has 16 residues. The germline CDR1 and CDR2 sequences are SGHAT and FQNNGV. Losses at the gene ends were 2 bases for V and 1 base for J; bases not matched to a gene: 4. CDR3: CASSLIAGAGTDTQYF. For the CDR3, the DNA is TGTGCCAGCAGCTTAATAGCGGGAGCGGGCACAGATACGCAGTATTTT.

The chain links TRBV9 to TRBJ1-2; a possible D gene is TRBD1 (5 bases). Trimming took 4 bases from V and 4 from J, leaving 8 bases between them. Germline-derived CDR1 and CDR2 are SGDLS and YYNGEE. CDR3 size: 12 residues. The CDR3 sequence: CASSTQGYGYTF. CDR3 DNA: TGTGCCAGCAGCACTCAGGGCTATGGCTACACCTTC.

The rearrangement joins TRBV6-5 to TRBJ1-1, with unresolved D. V gave up 0 bases and J gave up 6 bases, with 17 bases separating them. The CDR3 loop spans 16 amino acids. Germline V gives CDR1 MNHEY, CDR2 SVGAGI. Here the CDR3 DNA reads TGTGCCAGCAGTTACTCGAAGGGCTGGGGAGTCGCTGAAGCTTTCTTT. Residues: CASSYSKGWGVAEAFF.

Notes on this clone: The junction departs from germline at one end; a sequencing error may be responsible. This chain links TRBV24-1 with TRBJ2-5; a possible D gene is TRBD1 (6 bases). CDR1 and CDR2 (germline): KGHDR, SFDVKD. This CDR3 has 12 amino acids. CDR3 bases: TGTGCCCCCAGGGGTCCGGGAGAGACCCAGTACTTC. This gives the protein CAPRGPGETQYF.